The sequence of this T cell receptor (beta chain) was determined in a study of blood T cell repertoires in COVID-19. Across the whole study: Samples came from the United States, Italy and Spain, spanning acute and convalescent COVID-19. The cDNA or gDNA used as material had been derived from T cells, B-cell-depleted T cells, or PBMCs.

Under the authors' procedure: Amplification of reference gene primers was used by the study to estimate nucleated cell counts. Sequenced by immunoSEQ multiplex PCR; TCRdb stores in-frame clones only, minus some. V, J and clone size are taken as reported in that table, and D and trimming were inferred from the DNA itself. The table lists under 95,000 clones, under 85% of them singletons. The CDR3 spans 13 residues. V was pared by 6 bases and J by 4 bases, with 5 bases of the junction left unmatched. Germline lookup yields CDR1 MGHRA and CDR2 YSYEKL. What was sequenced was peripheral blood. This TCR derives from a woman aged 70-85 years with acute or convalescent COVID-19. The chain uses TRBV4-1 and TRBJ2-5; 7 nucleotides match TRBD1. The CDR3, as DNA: TGCGCCAGCAGTCGGACAGGTTTAGAGACCCAGTACTTC. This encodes CASSRTGLETQYF.